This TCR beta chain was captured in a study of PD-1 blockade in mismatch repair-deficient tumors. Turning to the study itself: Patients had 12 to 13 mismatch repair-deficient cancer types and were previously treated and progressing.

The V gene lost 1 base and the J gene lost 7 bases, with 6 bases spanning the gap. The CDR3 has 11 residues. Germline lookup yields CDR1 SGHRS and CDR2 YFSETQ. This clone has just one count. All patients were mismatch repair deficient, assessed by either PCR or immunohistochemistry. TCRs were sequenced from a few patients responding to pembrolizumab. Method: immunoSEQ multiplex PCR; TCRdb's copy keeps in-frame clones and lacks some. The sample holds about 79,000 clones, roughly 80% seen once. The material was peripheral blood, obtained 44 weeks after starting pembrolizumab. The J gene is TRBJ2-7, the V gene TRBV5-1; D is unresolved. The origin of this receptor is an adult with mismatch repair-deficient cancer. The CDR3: CASSLSGEQYF. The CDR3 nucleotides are TGCGCCAGCAGCTTGTCCGGGGAGCAGTACTTC.